This T cell receptor beta chain was identified during a study of OX40 agonist ivuxolimab in advanced cancers. Across the whole study: With a range of roughly 20 to 80, age averaged roughly 61 years, and 65% to 90% were male. Study results and limitations: The 0.1-3.0 mg/kg partial responders had among the lowest clonal expansion. Among expanded peripheral T cells, antigen specificity went undetermined.

Systemic immunosuppression or a history of autoimmune disease excluded patients. Turning to this clone: Its antigen is not known.

There are 14 residues in the CDR3. V dropped 5 bases and J dropped 1 base, with 11 bases sitting between them. The germline gives CDR1 SGHAT, CDR2 FQNNGV. Sequenced by immunoSEQ multiplex PCR; TCRdb stores in-frame clones only, minus some. The sample consists of approximately 52,000 clones, approximately 84% of them appearing once. The V and J genes are TRBV11-2 and TRBJ1-1, with TRBD1 as a possible D gene (5 bases). This receptor was obtained from an adult with an advanced solid tumor such as melanoma, head and neck, liver or kidney cancer. The sequences come from CD4+ or CD8+ T cells sorted from blood, collected in a trial of the OX40 agonist ivuxolimab. The CDR3: CASSLGPKNTEAFF. As DNA, the CDR3 is TGTGCCAGCAGCCTGGGGCCCAAGAACACTGAAGCTTTCTTT.